These 22 T cell receptor beta chains share one sample of origin, sequenced in a study of patients and donors after allogeneic stem cell transplantation. Using its own MiXCR run on the RT-PCR reads, TCRdb lists one record per CDR3 protein. The sample has about 150,000 distinct CDR3 sequences, approximately 22% seen once. Sequenced sample: blood, either unsorted or a sorted T cell fraction (not recorded which). Receptors were obtained from a human donor who was either an allogeneic HSCT recipient or a stem cell or donor lymphocyte infusion donor (not recorded which). It is not recorded whose cells these are; they may come from a transplant donor.

This chain connects TRBV6-5 to TRBJ1-1; the match to TRBD1 covers 10 bases. V dropped 7 bases and J dropped 10; count of bases not matched to a gene: 6. CDR1 and CDR2 from the germline V gene are MNHEY and SVGAGI. This CDR3 has 12 amino acids. DNA of the CDR3: TGTGCCAGCACCGCAGGACAGGGGGGAGCTTTCTTT. Translating it yields CASTAGQGGAFF.

The chain is built from TRBV14 and TRBJ1-1, with D possibly TRBD1 on 5 matching bases. This CDR3 has 14 amino acids. Germline lookup yields CDR1 SGHDN and CDR2 FVKESK. Trimming left V 6 bases short and J 1 base short, with 12 bases between. CDR3 residues: CASSPWGENTEAFF. The CDR3 nucleotides are TGTGCCAGCAGTCCTTGGGGGGAGAACACTGAAGCTTTCTTT.

The chain couples TRBV7-6 to TRBJ2-2, with 8 bases identical to TRBD1. CDR1 is SGHVS, CDR2 FNYEAQ, per germline. Losses at the gene ends were 5 bases for V and 4 bases for J; bases not matched to a gene: 6. CDR3 length equals 15 residues. The CDR3 here is CASSQLQGVTGELFF. DNA for the CDR3: TGTGCCAGCAGCCAGTTACAGGGGGTCACCGGGGAGCTGTTTTTT.

The chain links TRBV29-1 to TRBJ2-7; D unresolved. Per germline, CDR1 SQVTM and CDR2 ANQGSEA. Trimming pared 2 bases from V and 2 bases from J, leaving 10 bases between. The CDR3 covers 13 residues. In DNA form, the CDR3 reads TGCAGCGTTGAACGGCTAGTCGCCTACGAGCAGTACTTC. Translation: CSVERLVAYEQYF.

This sequence joins TRBV7-2 and TRBJ2-5; TRBD2 agrees at 12 bases. Per germline, CDR1 SGHTA and CDR2 FQGNSA. The CDR3 sequence is 17 residues long. J lost 10 bases, V lost 2 bases, and 14 bases had no gene match. The DNA of the CDR3 is TGTGCCAGCAGCTTAATAATTCTAGGGCTAGCGGGAGGGGGCCAGTACTTC. The encoded protein is CASSLIILGLAGGGQYF. The variable domain in full, completed from reference TRBV7-2 and TRBJ2-5, reads GAGVSQSPSNKVTEKGKDVELRCDPISGHTALYWYRQSLGQGLEFLIYFQGNSAPDKSGLPSDRFSAERTGGSVSTLTIQRTQQEDSAVYLCASSLIILGLAGGGQYFGPGTRLLVL.

V gene TRBV7-2 combines with J gene TRBJ2-4; TRBD1 is a possible D gene (6 bases). This CDR3 contains 15 residues. V lost 2 bases, J lost 1 base, and 9 bases lay in between. Germline CDR1 is SGHTA and CDR2 is FQGNSA. The CDR3 reads CASSLIQGAKNIQYF. As DNA, the CDR3 is TGTGCCAGCAGCTTAATACAGGGTGCCAAAAACATTCAGTACTTC.

The CDR3 here is CAGALSGGASDTQYF. The CDR3 DNA reads TGCGCCGGTGCCCTCAGCGGGGGGGCCTCAGATACGCAGTATTTT. The rearrangement joins TRBV5-1 to TRBJ2-3; the match to TRBD2 covers 10 bases. CDR1 and CDR2 (germline): SGHRS, YFSETQ. With 10 bases clipped from V and 4 bases from J, the junction kept 12 bases outside the gene matches. The CDR3 contains 15 residues. Complete variable domain (other parts from reference TRBV5-1 and TRBJ2-3): KAGVTQTPRYLIKTRGQQVTLSCSPISGHRSVSWYQQTPGQGLQFLFEYFSETQRNKGNFPGRFSGRQFSNSRSEMNVSTLELGDSALYLCAGALSGGASDTQYFGPGTRLTVL.

This clonotype appeared many times. The chain couples TRBV12-3 or TRBV12-4 to TRBJ1-1; D gene unclear. The CDR3 has 14 amino acids. Trimming removed 3 bases from V and 0 bases from J, with 8 bases in between. Here the CDR3 reads CASSLAAMNTEAFF. CDR3 DNA sequence: TGTGCCAGCAGTTTGGCGGCCATGAACACTGAAGCTTTCTTT.

This clonotype was found a few times. The chain employs TRBV11-2 and TRBJ1-2, with TRBD1 matching 12 bases. The V and J ends lost 5 bases and 8 bases, in that order; junction bases with no gene match: 12. The CDR3 sequence is 16 residues long. Germline-derived CDR1 and CDR2 are SGHAT and FQNNGV. CDR3 bases: TGTGCCAGCAGCCGACACCCGCGGGACAGGGGGCCAGGCTACACCTTC. Residues: CASSRHPRDRGPGYTF.

V usage is TRBV10-3 and J usage is TRBJ2-7, with 11 positions matching TRBD1. The CDR3 totals 15 residues. The germline gives CDR1 ENHRY, CDR2 SYGVKD. V dropped 2 bases and J dropped 5; count of bases not matched to a gene: 5. For the CDR3, the DNA is TGTGCCATCAGTGAGACTCGGACAGGGGGCCACGAGCAGTACTTC. As protein: CAISETRTGGHEQYF.

The chain has TRBV27 and TRBJ1-2; D uncertain. CDR3 length equals 14 residues. CDR1 is MNHEY and CDR2 is SMNVEV in the germline V gene (reference sequence). The V end lost 6 bases, the J end lost 1 base, and 12 bases lay between the germline ends. The CDR3 reads CASREWTGNYGYTF. CDR3 nucleotide sequence: TGTGCCAGCAGGGAATGGACGGGTAACTATGGCTACACCTTC.

This clonotype was observed a handful of times. The chain uses TRBV6-5 and TRBJ1-2, with TRBD1 matching 10 bases. The CDR3 contains 14 residues. J lost 3 bases, V lost 6 bases, and 4 bases had no gene match. Germline values: CDR1 MNHEY, CDR2 SVGAGI. CDR3 sequence reads: CASSGQGVYYGYTF. The CDR3 DNA sequence: TGTGCCAGCAGCGGACAGGGGGTCTACTATGGCTACACCTTC.

The table lists this clonotype with many counts. The rearrangement joins TRBV18 to TRBJ1-1; 7 bases are shared with TRBD1. Germline assignment: CDR1 KGHSH and CDR2 LQKENI. This CDR3 is 13 amino acids long. The junction had 6 bases not matched to a gene; V was cut back by 8 bases and J by 3 bases. This chain's CDR3 is CASSPQGDTEAFF. CDR3 DNA sequence: TGTGCCAGCAGTCCCCAGGGGGACACTGAAGCTTTCTTT. Drawing the rest from reference TRBV18 and TRBJ1-1, the complete variable domain is NAGVMQNPRHLVRRRGQEARLRCSPMKGHSHVYWYRQLPEEGLKFMVYLQKENIIDESGMPKERFSAEFPKEGPSILRIQQVVRGDSAAYFCASSPQGDTEAFFGQGTRLTVV.

This clonotype was seen a handful of times. V and J are TRBV5-6 and TRBJ1-5, with 7 bases fitting TRBD1. Germline values: CDR1 SGHDT, CDR2 YYEEEE. With 1 base clipped from V and 4 bases from J, the junction kept 5 bases outside the gene matches. The CDR3 runs 15 residues. The chain's CDR3 is CASSLWGQRNQPQHF. The CDR3 DNA sequence: TGTGCCAGCAGCTTGTGGGGACAGCGAAATCAGCCCCAGCATTTT.

The chain recombines TRBV18 with TRBJ1-1, with D unclear. CDR3 length: 13 amino acids. V was pared by 2 bases and J by 1 base, with 5 bases between. The germline V gene encodes CDR1 KGHSH and CDR2 LQKENI. CDR3 sequence (DNA): TGTGCCAGCTCACCAAATGCGAACACTGAAGCTTTCTTT. This codes for CASSPNANTEAFF.

V gene TRBV4-1 combines with J gene TRBJ1-4; 7 bases are shared with TRBD1. Trimming removed 0 bases from V and 7 bases from J; junction bases left unmatched: 5. The germline V gene encodes CDR1 MGHRA and CDR2 YSYEKL. The CDR3 is made up of 15 amino acids. CDR3 region: CASSQETGRGEKLFF. In nucleotides, the CDR3 is TGCGCCAGCAGCCAAGAGACAGGGCGAGGTGAAAAACTGTTTTTT.

This clonotype was counted only a few times. V gene TRBV6-5 combines with J gene TRBJ2-3; a possible D gene is TRBD2 (5 bases). The V gene's germline CDR1 is MNHEY and CDR2 SVGAGI. The CDR3 consists of 15 residues. The germline V and J ends were trimmed by 7 bases and 0 bases, with 14 bases remaining between them. As DNA, the CDR3 is TGTGCCAGCAACCCCGGGGAGACTAGCACAGATACGCAGTATTTT. Its protein product is CASNPGETSTDTQYF.

The V call is TRBV3-1, the J call TRBJ1-2; D call uncertain. Trimming stripped 3 bases from V and 0 bases from J, with 11 bases between. The CDR3 is made up of 15 amino acids. Looked up from germline, CDR1 is LGHDT and CDR2 is YNNKEL (reference sequence). The CDR3 is CASSHLGLPNYGYTF. In DNA, the CDR3 is TGTGCCAGCAGCCACTTGGGATTACCTAACTATGGCTACACCTTC.

The gene calls are TRBV28 and TRBJ2-5, with D perhaps being TRBD1 or TRBD2 (5 bases each). The V end lost 4 bases, the J end lost 1 base, and 7 bases lay between the germline ends. There are 13 residues in the CDR3. Germline V gene data show CDR1 as MDHEN and CDR2 as SYDVKM. CDR3 residues: CASSSGSQETQYF. The CDR3 nucleotides are TGTGCCAGCAGTTCAGGGAGCCAAGAGACCCAGTACTTC.

This clonotype was seen a few times. The chain couples TRBV11-2 to TRBJ1-2; D call uncertain. Trimming took 6 bases from V and 6 from J, leaving 14 bases between them. The CDR3 totals 13 residues. Germline CDR1 reads SGHAT; CDR2 reads FQNNGV. The CDR3 DNA is TGTGCCAGCAGTCACACCCGCGGAGATGGCTACACCTTC. It translates to CASSHTRGDGYTF.

This rearrangement joins TRBV11-2 to TRBJ2-5; D call uncertain. V was trimmed by 4 bases and J by 5 bases, leaving 11 bases between them. CDR1 SGHAT and CDR2 FQNNGV come from the germline V gene. The CDR3 length is 13 residues. CDR3 nucleotide sequence: TGTGCCAGCAGCTCCCAAGGGTTGGAGACCCAGTACTTC. This codes for CASSSQGLETQYF.

The V and J genes are TRBV18 and TRBJ2-2; possibly TRBD2 for D (6 bases). The V end lost 3 bases, the J end lost 4 bases, and 15 bases lay between the germline ends. CDR3 length: 16 residues. Germline CDR1 is KGHSH and CDR2 is LQKENI. In nucleotides, the CDR3 is TGTGCCAGCTCACCGGATTCTGGGGGGTTCACCGGGGAGCTGTTTTTT. Protein product: CASSPDSGGFTGELFF.